This T cell receptor (beta chain) was retrieved from a study of CD8+ T cells in alopecia areata. Study-wide context: Treated patients took oral tofacitinib at 5 to 10 mg twice daily. Once tofacitinib had been taken for 6 to 18 months, 6 months off drug followed. The study, taken as a whole, reports: Normal scalp showed lower clonality than lesional scalp, especially alopecia totalis/universalis.

V was shortened by 5 bases and J by 5 bases, with 11 bases between the two germline ends. The CDR3 is made up of 13 amino acids. Per the germline V gene, CDR1 is SGHTA and CDR2 is FQGNSA. Treatment reported: oral pan-JAK inhibitor, 5-10 mg twice daily. About this clone: Its specificity is unknown.

RNA was extracted and reverse transcribed into cDNA as the sequencing template. Some clones are missing from TCRdb's copy, which holds only in-frame ones; the method was immunoSEQ multiplex PCR. In the table there are some 170,000 clones, 50% to 75% of which are singletons. This chain joins TRBV7-2 and TRBJ2-3; no clear D gene. Source: CD4+ T cells sorted from blood, taken at approximately week 60, from a patient treated with tofacitinib. The sequence was collected from a human donor with alopecia areata. The CDR3: CASSILIGDTQYF. The CDR3 DNA follows: TGTGCCAGCAGCATACTGATAGGAGATACGCAGTATTTT.